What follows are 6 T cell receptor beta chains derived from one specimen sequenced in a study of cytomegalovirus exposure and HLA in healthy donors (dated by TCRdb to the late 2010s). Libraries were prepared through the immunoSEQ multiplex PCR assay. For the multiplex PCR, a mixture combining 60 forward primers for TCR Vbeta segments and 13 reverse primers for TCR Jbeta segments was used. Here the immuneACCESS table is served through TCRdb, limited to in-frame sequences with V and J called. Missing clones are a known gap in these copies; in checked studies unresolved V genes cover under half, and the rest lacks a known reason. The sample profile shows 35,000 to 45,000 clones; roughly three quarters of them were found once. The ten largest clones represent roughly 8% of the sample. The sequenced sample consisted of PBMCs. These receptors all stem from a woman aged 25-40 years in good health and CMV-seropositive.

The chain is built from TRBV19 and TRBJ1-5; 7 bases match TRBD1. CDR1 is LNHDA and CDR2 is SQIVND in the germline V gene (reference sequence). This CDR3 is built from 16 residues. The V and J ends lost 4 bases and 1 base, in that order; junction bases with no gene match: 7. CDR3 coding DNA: TGTGCCAGTAGTACAAGACAGGGTCAGAGCAATCAGCCCCAGCATTTT. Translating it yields CASSTRQGQSNQPQHF.

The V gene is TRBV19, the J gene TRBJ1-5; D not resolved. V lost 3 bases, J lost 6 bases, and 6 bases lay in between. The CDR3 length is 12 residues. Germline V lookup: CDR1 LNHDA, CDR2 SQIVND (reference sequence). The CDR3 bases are TGTGCCAGTAGTATCCTACGTCAGCCCCAGCATTTT. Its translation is CASSILRQPQHF.

As DNA, the CDR3 is TGTGCCAGCAGCTTAGACCGGAGTAATTCACCCCTCCACTTT. Its translation is CASSLDRSNSPLHF. This sequence joins TRBV11-2 and TRBJ1-6; D unresolved. V was pared by 0 bases and J by 6 bases, with 6 bases between. The V gene's germline CDR1 is SGHAT and CDR2 FQNNGV. The CDR3 length is 14 residues.

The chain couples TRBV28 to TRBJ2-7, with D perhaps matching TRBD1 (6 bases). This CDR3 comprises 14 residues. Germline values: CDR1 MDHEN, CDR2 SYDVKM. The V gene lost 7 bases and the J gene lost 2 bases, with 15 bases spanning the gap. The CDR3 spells CASNAGTPTYEQYF. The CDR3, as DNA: TGTGCCAGCAACGCCGGGACACCGACCTACGAGCAGTACTTC. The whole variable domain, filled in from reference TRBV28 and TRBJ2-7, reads DVKVTQSSRYLVKRTGEKVFLECVQDMDHENMFWYRQDPGLGLRLIYFSYDVKMKEKGDIPEGYSVSREKKERFSLILESASTNQTSMYLCASNAGTPTYEQYFGPGTRLTVT.

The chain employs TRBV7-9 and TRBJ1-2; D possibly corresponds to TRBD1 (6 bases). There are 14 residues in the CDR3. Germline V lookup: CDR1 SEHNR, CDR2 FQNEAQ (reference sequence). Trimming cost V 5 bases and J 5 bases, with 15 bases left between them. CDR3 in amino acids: CASSRGDTEYGYTF. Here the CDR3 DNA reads TGTGCCAGCAGCCGAGGGGACACGGAATATGGCTACACCTTC.

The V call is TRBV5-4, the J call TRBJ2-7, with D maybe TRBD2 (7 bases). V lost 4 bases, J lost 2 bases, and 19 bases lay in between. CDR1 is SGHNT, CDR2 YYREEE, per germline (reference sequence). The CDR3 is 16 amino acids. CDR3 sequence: CASSRGGSGVTYEQYF. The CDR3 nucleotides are TGTGCCAGCAGCAGGGGGGGGAGTGGAGTAACCTACGAGCAGTACTTC.